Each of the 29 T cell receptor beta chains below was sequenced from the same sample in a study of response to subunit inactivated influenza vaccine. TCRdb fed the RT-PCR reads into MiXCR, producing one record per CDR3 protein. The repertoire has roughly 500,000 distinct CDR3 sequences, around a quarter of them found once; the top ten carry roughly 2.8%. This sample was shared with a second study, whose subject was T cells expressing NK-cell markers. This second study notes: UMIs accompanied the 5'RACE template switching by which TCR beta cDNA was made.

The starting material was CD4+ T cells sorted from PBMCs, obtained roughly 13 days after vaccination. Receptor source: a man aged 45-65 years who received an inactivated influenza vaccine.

The CDR3 spells CASSYSPDRGREYEQYF. The CDR3 coding sequence is TGTGCCAGCAGTTACTCCCCGGACAGGGGGCGCGAGTACGAGCAGTACTTC. This sequence joins TRBV6-2 or TRBV6-3 and TRBJ2-7, with TRBD1 matching 11 bases. CDR3 length: 17 amino acids. The germline V gene has CDR1 MNHEY and CDR2 SVGEGT. Trimming cost V 0 bases and J 4 bases; bases outside gene matches: 8.

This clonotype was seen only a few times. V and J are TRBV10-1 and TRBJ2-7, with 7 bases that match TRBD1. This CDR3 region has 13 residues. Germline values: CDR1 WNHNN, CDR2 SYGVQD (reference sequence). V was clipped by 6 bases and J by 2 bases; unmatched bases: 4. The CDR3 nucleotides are TGCGCCAGCAGGGGGGACAGCGCCTACGAGCAGTACTTC. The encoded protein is CASRGDSAYEQYF.

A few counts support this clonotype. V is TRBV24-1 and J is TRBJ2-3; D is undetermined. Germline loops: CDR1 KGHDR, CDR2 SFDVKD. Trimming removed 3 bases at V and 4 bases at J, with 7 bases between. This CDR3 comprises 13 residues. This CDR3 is CATSDPSPDTQYF. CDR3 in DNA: TGTGCCACCAGTGATCCTAGTCCAGATACGCAGTATTTT.

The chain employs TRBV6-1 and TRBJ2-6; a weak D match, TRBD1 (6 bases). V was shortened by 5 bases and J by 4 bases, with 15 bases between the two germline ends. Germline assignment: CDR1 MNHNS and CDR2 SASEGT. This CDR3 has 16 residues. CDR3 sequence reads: CASSPGVGKGANVLTF. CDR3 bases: TGTGCCAGCAGTCCAGGGGTGGGGAAAGGGGCCAACGTCCTGACTTTC.

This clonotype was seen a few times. The CDR3 here is CSVRLSSYNEQFF. CDR3 DNA sequence: TGCAGCGTGCGACTCAGTTCCTACAATGAGCAGTTCTTC. V gene TRBV29-1 combines with J gene TRBJ2-1; D is undetermined. This CDR3 is built from 13 residues. Germline lookup yields CDR1 SQVTM and CDR2 ANQGSEA. The V gene lost 6 bases and the J gene lost 1 base, with 10 bases spanning the gap.

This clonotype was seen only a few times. The CDR3 coding sequence is TGTGCCAGCAGCGCACCGGGACAGCATAATTCACCCCTCCACTTT. As protein: CASSAPGQHNSPLHF. V is TRBV9 and J is TRBJ1-6, with TRBD1 matching over 7 bases. The CDR3 is 15 residues long. The ends lost 3 bases at V and 5 bases at J; junction bases unmatched: 5. CDR1 SGDLS and CDR2 YYNGEE come from the germline V gene. Supplemented by reference TRBV9 and TRBJ1-6, the full variable domain reads DSGVTQTPKHLITATGQRVTLRCSPRSGDLSVYWYQQSLDQGLQFLIQYYNGEERAKGNILERFSAQQFPDLHSELNLSSLELGDSALYFCASSAPGQHNSPLHFGNGTRLTVT.

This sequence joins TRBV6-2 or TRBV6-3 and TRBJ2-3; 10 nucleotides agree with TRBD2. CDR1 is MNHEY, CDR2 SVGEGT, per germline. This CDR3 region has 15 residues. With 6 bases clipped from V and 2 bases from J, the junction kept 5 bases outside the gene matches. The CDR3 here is CASSRGLANTDTQYF. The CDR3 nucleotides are TGTGCCAGCAGCAGGGGACTAGCGAACACAGATACGCAGTATTTT.

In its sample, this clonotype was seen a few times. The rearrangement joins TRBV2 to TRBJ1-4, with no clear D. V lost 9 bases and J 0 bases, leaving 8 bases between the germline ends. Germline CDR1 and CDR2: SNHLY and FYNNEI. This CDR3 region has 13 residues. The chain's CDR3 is CASLRATNEKLFF. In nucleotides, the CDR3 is TGTGCCAGTCTGAGGGCAACTAATGAAAAACTGTTTTTT.

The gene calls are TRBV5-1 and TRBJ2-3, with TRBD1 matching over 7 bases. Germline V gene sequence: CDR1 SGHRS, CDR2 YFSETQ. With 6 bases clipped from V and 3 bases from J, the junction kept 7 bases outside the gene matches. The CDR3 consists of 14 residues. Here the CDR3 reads CASNRDSKTDTQYF. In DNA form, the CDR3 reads TGCGCCAGCAACAGGGACAGCAAAACAGATACGCAGTATTTT.

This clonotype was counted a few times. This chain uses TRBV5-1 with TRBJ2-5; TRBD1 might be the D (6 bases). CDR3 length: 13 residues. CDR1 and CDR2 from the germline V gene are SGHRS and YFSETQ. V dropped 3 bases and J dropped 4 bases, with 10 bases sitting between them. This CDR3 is CASSWEGGETQYF. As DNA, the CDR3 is TGCGCCAGCAGCTGGGAAGGGGGAGAGACCCAGTACTTC.

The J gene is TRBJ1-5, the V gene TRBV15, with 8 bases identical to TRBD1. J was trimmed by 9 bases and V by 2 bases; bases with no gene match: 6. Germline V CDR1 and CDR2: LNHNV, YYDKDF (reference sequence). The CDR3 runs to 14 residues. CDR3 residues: CATSRPGQGVPQHF. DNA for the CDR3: TGTGCCACCAGCAGACCCGGACAGGGTGTGCCCCAGCATTTT. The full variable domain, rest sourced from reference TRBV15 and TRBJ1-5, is DAMVIQNPRYQVTQFGKPVTLSCSQTLNHNVMYWYQQKSSQAPKLLFHYYDKDFNNEADTPDNFQSRRPNTSFCFLDIRSPGLGDTAMYLCATSRPGQGVPQHFGDGTRLSIL.

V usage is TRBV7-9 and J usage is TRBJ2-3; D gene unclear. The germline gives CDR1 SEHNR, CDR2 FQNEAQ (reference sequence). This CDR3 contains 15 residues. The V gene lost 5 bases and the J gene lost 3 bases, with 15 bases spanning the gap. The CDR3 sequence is CASSRPSIGTDTQYF. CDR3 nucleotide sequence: TGTGCCAGCAGCCGCCCCTCGATTGGTACAGATACGCAGTATTTT.

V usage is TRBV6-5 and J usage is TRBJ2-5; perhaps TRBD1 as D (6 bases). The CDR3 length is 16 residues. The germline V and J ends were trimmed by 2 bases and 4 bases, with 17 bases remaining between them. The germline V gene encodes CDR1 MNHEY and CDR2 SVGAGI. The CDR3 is CASSYRTPGGPETQYF. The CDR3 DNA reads TGTGCCAGCAGTTACAGGACCCCTGGGGGCCCAGAGACCCAGTACTTC.

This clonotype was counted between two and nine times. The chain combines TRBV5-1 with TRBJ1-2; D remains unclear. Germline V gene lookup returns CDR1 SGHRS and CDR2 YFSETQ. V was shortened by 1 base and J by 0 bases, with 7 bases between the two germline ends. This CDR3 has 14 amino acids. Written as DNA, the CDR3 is TGCGCCAGCAGCTTGTCAAGAGCTAACTATGGCTACACCTTC. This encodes CASSLSRANYGYTF.

CDR3 DNA sequence: TGTGCCAGCAGCTTCTTGCAGGGGGACGAGCAGTACTTC. Encoded protein: CASSFLQGDEQYF. The chain has TRBV7-8 and TRBJ2-7, with TRBD1 identical over 7 bases. The CDR3 length is 13 residues. V lost 3 bases, J lost 5 bases, and 4 bases stayed unmatched. Germline V gene data show CDR1 as SGHVS and CDR2 as FQNEAQ. The whole variable domain, remainder taken from reference TRBV7-8 and TRBJ2-7, is GAGVSQSPRYKVAKRGQDVALRCDPISGHVSLFWYQQALGQGPEFLTYFQNEAQLDKSGLPSDRFFAERPEGSVSTLKIQRTQQEDSAVYLCASSFLQGDEQYFGPGTRLTVT.

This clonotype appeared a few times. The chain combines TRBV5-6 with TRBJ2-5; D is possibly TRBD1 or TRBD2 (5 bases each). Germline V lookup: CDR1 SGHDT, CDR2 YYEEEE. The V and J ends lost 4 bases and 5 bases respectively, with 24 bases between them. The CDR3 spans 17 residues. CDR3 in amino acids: CASSPRVIPGPRETQYF. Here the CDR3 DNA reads TGTGCCAGCAGCCCCCGGGTTATACCGGGGCCAAGGGAGACCCAGTACTTC.

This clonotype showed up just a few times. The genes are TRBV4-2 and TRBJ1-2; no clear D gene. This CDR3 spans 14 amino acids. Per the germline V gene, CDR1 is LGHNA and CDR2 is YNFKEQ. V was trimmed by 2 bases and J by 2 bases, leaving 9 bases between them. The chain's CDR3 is CASSQRHGNYGYTF. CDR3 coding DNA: TGTGCCAGCAGCCAAAGACATGGAAACTATGGCTACACCTTC.

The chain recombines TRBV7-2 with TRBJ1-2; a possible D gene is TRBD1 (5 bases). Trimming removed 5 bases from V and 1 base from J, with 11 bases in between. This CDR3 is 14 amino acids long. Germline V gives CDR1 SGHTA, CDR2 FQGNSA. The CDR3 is CASSEQQGNYGYTF. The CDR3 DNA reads TGTGCCAGCAGCGAACAGCAGGGTAACTATGGCTACACCTTC.

The CDR3 DNA follows: TGCGCCAGCATAAAGAAGGGGCGTATGCCCTACGAGCAGTACTTC. Its translation is CASIKKGRMPYEQYF. This chain connects TRBV5-1 to TRBJ2-7, with D tentatively TRBD1 (5 bases). Germline V gene sequence: CDR1 SGHRS, CDR2 YFSETQ. The CDR3 has 15 amino acids. The V and J ends lost 6 bases and 2 bases respectively, with 18 bases between them.

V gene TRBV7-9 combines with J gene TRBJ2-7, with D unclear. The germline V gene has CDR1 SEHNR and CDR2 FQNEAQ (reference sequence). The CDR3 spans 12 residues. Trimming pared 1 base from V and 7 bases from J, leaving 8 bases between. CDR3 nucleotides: TGTGCCAGCAGCTTAGACTTTGGAGAGCAGTACTTC. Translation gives CASSLDFGEQYF.

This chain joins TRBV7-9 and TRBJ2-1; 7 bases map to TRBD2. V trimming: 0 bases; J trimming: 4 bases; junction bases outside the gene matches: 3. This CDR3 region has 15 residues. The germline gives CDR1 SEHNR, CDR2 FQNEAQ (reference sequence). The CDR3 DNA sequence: TGTGCCAGCAGCTTAGCCATGGGACTATACAATGAGCAGTTCTTC. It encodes CASSLAMGLYNEQFF.

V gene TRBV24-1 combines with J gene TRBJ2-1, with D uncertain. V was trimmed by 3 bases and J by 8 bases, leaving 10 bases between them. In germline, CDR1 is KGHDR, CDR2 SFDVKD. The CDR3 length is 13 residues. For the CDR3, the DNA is TGTGCCACCAGTGATCCTACCGGAGATGAGCAGTTCTTC. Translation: CATSDPTGDEQFF.

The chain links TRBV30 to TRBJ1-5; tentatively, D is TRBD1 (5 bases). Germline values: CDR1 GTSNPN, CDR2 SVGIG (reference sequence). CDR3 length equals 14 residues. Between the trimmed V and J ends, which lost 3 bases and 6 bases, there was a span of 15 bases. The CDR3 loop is CAWRAKRGVQPQHF. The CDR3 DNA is TGTGCCTGGAGGGCAAAAAGGGGCGTTCAGCCCCAGCATTTT.

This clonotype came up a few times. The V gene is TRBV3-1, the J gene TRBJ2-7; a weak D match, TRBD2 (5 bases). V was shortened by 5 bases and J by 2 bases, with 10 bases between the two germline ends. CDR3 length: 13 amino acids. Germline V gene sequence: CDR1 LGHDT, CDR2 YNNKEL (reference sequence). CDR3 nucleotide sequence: TGTGCCAGCAGCAGGACTCCCGCCTACGAGCAGTACTTC. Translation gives CASSRTPAYEQYF.

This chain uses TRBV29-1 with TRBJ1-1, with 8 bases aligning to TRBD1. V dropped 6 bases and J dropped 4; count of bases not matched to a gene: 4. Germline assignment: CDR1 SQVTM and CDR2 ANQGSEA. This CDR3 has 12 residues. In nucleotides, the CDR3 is TGCAGCGTGACAGGGGCGAGCACTGAAGCTTTCTTT. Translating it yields CSVTGASTEAFF.

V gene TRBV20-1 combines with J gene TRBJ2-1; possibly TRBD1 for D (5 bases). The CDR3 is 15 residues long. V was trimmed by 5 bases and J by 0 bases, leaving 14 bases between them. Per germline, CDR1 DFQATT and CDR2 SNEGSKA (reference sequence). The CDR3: CSAHEGAASYNEQFF. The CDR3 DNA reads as TGCAGTGCTCACGAAGGGGCGGCCTCCTACAATGAGCAGTTCTTC.

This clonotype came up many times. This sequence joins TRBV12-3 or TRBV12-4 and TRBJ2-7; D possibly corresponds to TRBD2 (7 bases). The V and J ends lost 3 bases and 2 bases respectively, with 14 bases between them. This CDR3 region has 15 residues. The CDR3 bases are TGTGCCAGCAGTTTCAGGGCGGGGGCCGCCTACGAGCAGTACTTC. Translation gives CASSFRAGAAYEQYF.

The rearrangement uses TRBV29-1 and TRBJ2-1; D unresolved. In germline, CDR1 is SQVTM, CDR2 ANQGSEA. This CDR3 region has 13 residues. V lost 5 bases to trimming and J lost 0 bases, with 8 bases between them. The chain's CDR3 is CSVRRSSYNEQFF. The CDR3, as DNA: TGCAGCGTTCGGCGGAGCTCCTACAATGAGCAGTTCTTC.

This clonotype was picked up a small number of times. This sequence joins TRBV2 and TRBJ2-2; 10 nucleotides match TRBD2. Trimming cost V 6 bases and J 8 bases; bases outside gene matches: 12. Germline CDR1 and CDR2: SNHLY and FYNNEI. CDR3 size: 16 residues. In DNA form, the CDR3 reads TGTGCCAGCAGCCTGGCGGGACTAGCGACACATGGGGAGCTGTTTTTT. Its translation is CASSLAGLATHGELFF.